This T cell receptor beta chain was profiled in a study of blood T cell repertoires in COVID-19 (dated by TCRdb to about 2020). Regarding the research as a whole: Samples covering the acute and convalescent phases of COVID-19 were provided by collaborators in the United States, Italy and Spain. The prospective study material was composed of cDNA or gDNA derived from T cells, B-cell-depleted T cells, or PBMCs. The dataset comprised deeply sampled blood TCRbeta repertoires from subjects exposed to, actively infected with, or recovered from COVID-19. The repertoires were made available in a free public database intended to serve as a resource for research on the immune response to SARS-CoV-2. The samples were drawn from two sources: the first 160 participants of the ongoing ImmuneRACE study, and some 1,300 subjects contributed by 6 global collaborators. Nearly every sample came with metadata listing a de-identified subject ID, COVID-19 status, age in years and sex. HLA class I and class II types, where available, came from metadata supplied by the sample provider rather than from assay-based typing.

In Seattle, one collaborating source enrolled patients while the infection was active and tracked those patients longitudinally over the course of disease. Each collaborating institution followed its own protocols to collect whole blood in K2EDTA tubes. For TCRbeta analysis, collaborator samples were shipped as frozen whole blood, as isolated PBMCs, or as DNA extracted from either sample type. TCRbeta CDR3 regions were amplified from genomic DNA by means of the immunoSEQ Assay, a bias-controlled multiplex PCR. Per the source publication's procedure: Nucleated cell counts per sample were estimated from amplification of reference gene primers within the assay. To quantify the absolute abundance of each unique TCRbeta CDR3 rearrangement, sequence reads were collapsed and filtered. For each sample, productive Simpson clonality was calculated as the square root of Simpson's diversity index over productive rearrangements. TCRdb holds this immuneACCESS table with in-frame rearrangements only. Some clones are missing; in checked studies, unresolved V genes explain under half, and the rest has no known cause. That table gives V, J and clone size, and the DNA gave D and trimming. Present in this sample are approximately 300,000 clones, around 90% of which were seen just once. 6% to 7% of the sample is in the top ten clones.

The germline V gene (reference sequence) gives CDR1 as WNHNN and CDR2 as SYGVQD. V and J are trimmed by 9 bases and 7 bases, and the gene matches miss 11 bases of the junction. The CDR3 spans 14 residues, from the cysteine through the phenylalanine. The entry retains the CDR3 DNA only, 42 bases that are in frame from base 1. The paper's findings and limits, for the study overall: Clinical and demographic metadata were provided uncurated, with the amount varying by source and participant.

About this clone: No cognate antigen has been identified for it. No per-base quality is available; no much larger clone lies one base away.

The sequence came from a young woman with COVID-19, enrolled during active disease. The sequenced sample consisted of peripheral blood. In this chain, TRBV10-1 is recombined with TRBJ2-1, with TRBD2 matching 8 junction bases. The CDR3 reads CASIERELGNEQFF. Here is the DNA: TGCGCCAGTATCGAGCGGGAGTTGGGGAATGAGCAGTTCTTC.